This T cell receptor (beta chain) appears in the sequencing data of a study of lymphopenia after photon versus proton radiotherapy. Germline V gene lookup returns CDR1 SGHRS and CDR2 YFSETQ. This CDR3 region has 16 residues. Deletions cut 0 bases from V and 2 bases from J, with 13 bases between. The table came from immunoSEQ multiplex PCR; TCRdb's copy has only in-frame clones and leaves some out. This table has fewer than 20,000 clones, less than 90% appearing once. Whole-study findings and limits: Survival link was tested only in deceased patients; proton benefit remains a possibility.

Turning to this clone: Its antigen is still unknown.

The chain links TRBV5-1 to TRBJ2-3; D possibly corresponds to TRBD1 (6 bases). The TCR comes from a man in his 70s with pancreatic cancer. Sequenced here: peripheral blood, sampled from a patient treated with proton-based radiotherapy. DNA for the CDR3: TGCGCCAGCAGCTTGGATGGGACACCTCTCACAGATACGCAGTATTTT. Its translation: CASSLDGTPLTDTQYF. The full variable domain, rest sourced from reference TRBV5-1 and TRBJ2-3, is KAGVTQTPRYLIKTRGQQVTLSCSPISGHRSVSWYQQTPGQGLQFLFEYFSETQRNKGNFPGRFSGRQFSNSRSEMNVSTLELGDSALYLCASSLDGTPLTDTQYFGPGTRLTVL.